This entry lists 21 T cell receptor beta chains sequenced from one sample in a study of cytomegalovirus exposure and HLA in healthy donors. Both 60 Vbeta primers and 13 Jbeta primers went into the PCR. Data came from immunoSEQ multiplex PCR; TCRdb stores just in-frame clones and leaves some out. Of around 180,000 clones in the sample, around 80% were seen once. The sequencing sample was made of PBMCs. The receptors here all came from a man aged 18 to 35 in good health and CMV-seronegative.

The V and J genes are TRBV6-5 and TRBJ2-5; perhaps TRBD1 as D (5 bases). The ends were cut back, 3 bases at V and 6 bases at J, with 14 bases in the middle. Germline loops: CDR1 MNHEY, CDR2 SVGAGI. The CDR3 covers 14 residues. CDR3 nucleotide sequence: TGTGCCAGCAGTTATAGAACTCACAGGAAGACCCAGTACTTC. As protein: CASSYRTHRKTQYF.

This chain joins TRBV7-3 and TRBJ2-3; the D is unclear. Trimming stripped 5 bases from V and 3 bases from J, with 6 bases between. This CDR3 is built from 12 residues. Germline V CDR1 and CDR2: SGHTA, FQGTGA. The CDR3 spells CASSNPTDTQYF. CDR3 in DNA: TGTGCCAGCAGCAATCCAACAGATACGCAGTATTTT.

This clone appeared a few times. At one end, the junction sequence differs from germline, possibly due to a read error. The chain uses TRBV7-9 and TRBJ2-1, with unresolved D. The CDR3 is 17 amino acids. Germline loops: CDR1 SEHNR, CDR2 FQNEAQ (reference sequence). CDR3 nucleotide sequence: TGTTCCAGCAGTCCGCCCTTCCGGTCCCGCTCCTACAATGAGCAGTTCTTC. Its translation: CSSSPPFRSRSYNEQFF.

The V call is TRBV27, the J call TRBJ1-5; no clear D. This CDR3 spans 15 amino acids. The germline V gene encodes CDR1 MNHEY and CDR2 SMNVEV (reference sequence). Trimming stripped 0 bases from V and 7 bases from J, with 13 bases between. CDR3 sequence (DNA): TGTGCCAGCAGTTTATCGAGAGGGAAGTTCCAGCCCCAGCATTTT. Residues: CASSLSRGKFQPQHF.

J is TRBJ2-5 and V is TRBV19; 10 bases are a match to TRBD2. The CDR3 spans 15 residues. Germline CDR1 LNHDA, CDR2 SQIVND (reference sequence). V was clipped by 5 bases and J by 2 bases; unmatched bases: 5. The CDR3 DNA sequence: TGTGCCAGTAGTCCCCCAGCGGGGGGGCAAGAGACCCAGTACTTC. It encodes CASSPPAGGQETQYF.

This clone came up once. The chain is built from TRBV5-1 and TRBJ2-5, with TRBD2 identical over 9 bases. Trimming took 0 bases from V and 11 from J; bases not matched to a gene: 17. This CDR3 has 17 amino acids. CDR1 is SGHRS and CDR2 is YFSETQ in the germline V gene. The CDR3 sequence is CASSLESVAGAGGAQYF. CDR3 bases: TGCGCCAGCAGCTTGGAGAGCGTAGCGGGGGCCGGCGGGGCACAGTACTTC. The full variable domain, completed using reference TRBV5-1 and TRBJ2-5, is KAGVTQTPRYLIKTRGQQVTLSCSPISGHRSVSWYQQTPGQGLQFLFEYFSETQRNKGNFPGRFSGRQFSNSRSEMNVSTLELGDSALYLCASSLESVAGAGGAQYFGPGTRLLVL.

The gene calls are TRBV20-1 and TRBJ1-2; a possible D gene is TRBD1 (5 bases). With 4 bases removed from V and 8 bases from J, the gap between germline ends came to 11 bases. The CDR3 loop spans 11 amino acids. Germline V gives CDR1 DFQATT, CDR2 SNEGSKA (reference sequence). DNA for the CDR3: TGCAGTGCTACCTCAGGGAAAGGCTACACCTTC. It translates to CSATSGKGYTF.

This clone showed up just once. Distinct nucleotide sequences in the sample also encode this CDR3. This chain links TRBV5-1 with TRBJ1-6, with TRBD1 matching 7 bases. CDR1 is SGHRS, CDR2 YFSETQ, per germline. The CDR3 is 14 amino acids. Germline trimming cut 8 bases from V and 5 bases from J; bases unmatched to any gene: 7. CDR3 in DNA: TGCGCCAGTACCCCGGGACAGAATAATTCACCCCTCCACTTT. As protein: CASTPGQNNSPLHF.

The CDR3, as DNA: TGTGCCAGCAGTTTCCCCCAAGCGGGACAAGGAGAGCAGTTCTTC. Protein sequence: CASSFPQAGQGEQFF. The chain couples TRBV28 to TRBJ2-1; maybe TRBD2 (7 bases). The V gene lost 3 bases and the J gene lost 10 bases, with 19 bases spanning the gap. Germline lookup yields CDR1 MDHEN and CDR2 SYDVKM. The CDR3 contains 15 residues.

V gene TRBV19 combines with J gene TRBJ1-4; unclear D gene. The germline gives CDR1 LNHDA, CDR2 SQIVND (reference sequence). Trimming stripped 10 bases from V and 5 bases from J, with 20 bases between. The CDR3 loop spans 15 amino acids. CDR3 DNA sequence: TGTGCCACAAGAGAGGGTCTGGAGGGAAATGAAAAACTGTTTTTT. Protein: CATREGLEGNEKLFF.

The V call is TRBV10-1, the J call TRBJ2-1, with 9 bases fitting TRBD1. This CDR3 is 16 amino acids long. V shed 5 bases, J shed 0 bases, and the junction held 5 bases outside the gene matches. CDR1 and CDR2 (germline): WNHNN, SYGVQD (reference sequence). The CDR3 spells CASSPDRGSSYNEQFF. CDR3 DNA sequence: TGCGCCAGCAGTCCCGACAGGGGGAGCTCCTACAATGAGCAGTTCTTC.

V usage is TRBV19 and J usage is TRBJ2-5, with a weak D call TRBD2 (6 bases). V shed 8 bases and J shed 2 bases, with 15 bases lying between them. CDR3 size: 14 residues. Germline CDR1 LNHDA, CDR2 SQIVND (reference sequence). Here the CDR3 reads CASSRTNQQETQYF. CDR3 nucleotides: TGTGCCAGTTCACGGACTAACCAACAAGAGACCCAGTACTTC.

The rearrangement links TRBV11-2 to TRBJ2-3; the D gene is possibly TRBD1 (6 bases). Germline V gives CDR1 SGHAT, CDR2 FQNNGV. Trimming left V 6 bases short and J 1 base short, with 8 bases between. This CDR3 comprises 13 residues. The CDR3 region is CASSWTGTDTQYF. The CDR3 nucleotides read TGTGCCAGCAGTTGGACAGGCACAGATACGCAGTATTTT.

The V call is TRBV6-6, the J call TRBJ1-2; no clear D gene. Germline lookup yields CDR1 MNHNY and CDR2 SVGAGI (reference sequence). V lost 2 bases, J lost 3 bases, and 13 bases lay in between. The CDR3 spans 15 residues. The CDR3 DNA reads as TGTGCCAGCAGTTACGACCCGGGAAGGTACTATGGCTACACCTTC. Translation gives CASSYDPGRYYGYTF.

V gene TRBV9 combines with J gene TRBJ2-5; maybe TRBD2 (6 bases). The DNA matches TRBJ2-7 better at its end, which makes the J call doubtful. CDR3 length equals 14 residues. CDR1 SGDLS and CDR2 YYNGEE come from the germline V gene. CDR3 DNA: TGTGCCAGCAGCGTAGGGGGCAGCGGGTACGAGCAGTACTTC. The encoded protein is CASSVGGSGYEQYF.

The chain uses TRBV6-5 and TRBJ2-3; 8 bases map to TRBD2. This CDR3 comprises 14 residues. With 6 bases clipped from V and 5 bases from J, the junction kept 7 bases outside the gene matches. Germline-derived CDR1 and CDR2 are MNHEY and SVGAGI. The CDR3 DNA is TGTGCCAGCAGCCCGGGACTAGGGATAGATACGCAGTATTTT. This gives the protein CASSPGLGIDTQYF.

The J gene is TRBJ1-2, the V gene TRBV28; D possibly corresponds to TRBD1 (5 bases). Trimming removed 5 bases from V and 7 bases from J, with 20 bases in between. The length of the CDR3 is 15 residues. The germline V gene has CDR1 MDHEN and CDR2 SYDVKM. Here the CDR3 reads CASSTALGALSGYTF. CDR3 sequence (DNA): TGTGCCAGCAGTACCGCGTTAGGGGCGCTAAGTGGCTACACCTTC.

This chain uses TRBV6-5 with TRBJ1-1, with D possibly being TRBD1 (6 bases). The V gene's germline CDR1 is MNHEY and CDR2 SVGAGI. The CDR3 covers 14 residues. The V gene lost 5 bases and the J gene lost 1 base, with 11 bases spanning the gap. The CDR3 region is CASSPGTKNTEAFF. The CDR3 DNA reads TGTGCCAGCAGTCCCGGGACAAAGAACACTGAAGCTTTCTTT.

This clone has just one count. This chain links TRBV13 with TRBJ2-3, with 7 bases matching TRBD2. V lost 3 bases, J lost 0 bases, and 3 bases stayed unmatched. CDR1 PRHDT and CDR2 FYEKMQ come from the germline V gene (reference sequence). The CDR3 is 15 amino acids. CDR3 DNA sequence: TGTGCCAGCAGCTTTCTTAGCGGGAGCACAGATACGCAGTATTTT. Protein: CASSFLSGSTDTQYF.

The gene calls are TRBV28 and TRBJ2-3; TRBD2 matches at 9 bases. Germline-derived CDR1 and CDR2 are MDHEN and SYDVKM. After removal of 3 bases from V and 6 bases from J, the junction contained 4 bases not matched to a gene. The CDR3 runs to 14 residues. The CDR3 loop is CASSFGLALDTQYF. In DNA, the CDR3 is TGTGCCAGCAGTTTCGGACTAGCGCTTGATACGCAGTATTTT.

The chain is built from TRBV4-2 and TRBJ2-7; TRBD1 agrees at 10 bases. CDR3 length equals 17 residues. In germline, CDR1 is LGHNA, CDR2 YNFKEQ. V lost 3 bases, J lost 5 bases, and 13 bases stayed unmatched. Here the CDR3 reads CASSHGEPRDRGDEQYF. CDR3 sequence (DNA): TGTGCCAGCAGCCATGGGGAGCCAAGGGACAGGGGCGACGAGCAGTACTTC.